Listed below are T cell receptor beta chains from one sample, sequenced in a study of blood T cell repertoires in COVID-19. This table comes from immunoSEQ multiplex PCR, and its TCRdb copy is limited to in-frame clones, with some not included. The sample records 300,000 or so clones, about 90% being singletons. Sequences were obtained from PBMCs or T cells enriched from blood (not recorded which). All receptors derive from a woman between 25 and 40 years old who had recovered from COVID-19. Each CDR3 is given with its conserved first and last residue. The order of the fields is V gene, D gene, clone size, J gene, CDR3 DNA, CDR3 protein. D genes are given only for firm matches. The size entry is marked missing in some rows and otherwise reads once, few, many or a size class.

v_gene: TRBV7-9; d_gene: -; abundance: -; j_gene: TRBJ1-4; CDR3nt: TGTGCCAGCAGCTTGGGGACAAACGCCGAAAAACTGTTTTTT; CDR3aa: CASSLGTNAEKLFF
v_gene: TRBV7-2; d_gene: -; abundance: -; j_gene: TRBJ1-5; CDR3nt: TGTGCCAGCAGCTTCACCCCGCCGGTCAACAATCAGCCCCAGCATTTT; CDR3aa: CASSFTPPVNNQPQHF
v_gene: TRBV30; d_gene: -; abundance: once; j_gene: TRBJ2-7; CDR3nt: TGTGCCTGGCTACAGGGTCCCCACGAGCAGTACTTC; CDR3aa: CAWLQGPHEQYF
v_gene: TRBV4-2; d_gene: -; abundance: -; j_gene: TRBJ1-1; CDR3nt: TGTGCCAGCAGCCAAGATCTTTTGACTAACACTGAAGCTTTCTTT; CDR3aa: CASSQDLLTNTEAFF
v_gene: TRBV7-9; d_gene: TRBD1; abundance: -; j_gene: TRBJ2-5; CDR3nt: TGTGCCAGCAGCCCAAGGGACAGGTACTTACAAGAGACCCAGTACTTC; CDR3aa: CASSPRDRYLQETQYF
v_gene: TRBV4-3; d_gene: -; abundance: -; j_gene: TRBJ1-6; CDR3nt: TGCGCCAGCAGCCAAGACGGAACAGCTAATTCACCCCTCCACTTT; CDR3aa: CASSQDGTANSPLHF
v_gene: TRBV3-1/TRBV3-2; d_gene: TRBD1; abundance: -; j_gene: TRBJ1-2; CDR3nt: TGTGCCAGCAGCCAACAGGGGGTGAGTGGCTACACCTTC; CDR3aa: CASSQQGVSGYTF
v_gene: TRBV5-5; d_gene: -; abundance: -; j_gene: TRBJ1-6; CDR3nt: TGTGCCAGCAGCTTCTGGACAGCAAATAATTCACCCCTCCACTTT; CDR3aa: CASSFWTANNSPLHF
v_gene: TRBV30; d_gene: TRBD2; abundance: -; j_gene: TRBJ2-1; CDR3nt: TGTGCCTGGAGTAGGGGCGGGGGGGCCGTCAATGAGCAGTTCTTC; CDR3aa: CAWSRGGGAVNEQFF
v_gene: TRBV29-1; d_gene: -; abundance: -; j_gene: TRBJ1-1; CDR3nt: TGCAGCTCCGCTTTGAGATCCCAGGAGAACACTGAAGCTTTCTTT; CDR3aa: CSSALRSQENTEAFF
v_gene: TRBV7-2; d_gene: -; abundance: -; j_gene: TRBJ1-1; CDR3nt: TGTGCCAGCAGGACCTTCGGACAGCTAGTCGCTGAAGCTTTCTTT; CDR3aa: CASRTFGQLVAEAFF
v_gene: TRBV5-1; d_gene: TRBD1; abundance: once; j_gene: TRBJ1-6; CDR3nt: TGCGCCAGCAGCTTGCAAACAGGGGGCTCCCCTTCACCCCTCCACTTT; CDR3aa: CASSLQTGGSPSPLHF
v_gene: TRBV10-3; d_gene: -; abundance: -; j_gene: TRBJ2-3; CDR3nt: TGTGCCATCAGAGGGGACACCCAGTCCGTAGATACGCAGTATTTT; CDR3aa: CAIRGDTQSVDTQYF
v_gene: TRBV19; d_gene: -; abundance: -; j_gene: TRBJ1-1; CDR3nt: TGTGCCAGTGTCTCTGAGGTCTCTGAAGCTTTCTTT; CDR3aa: CASVSEVSEAFF
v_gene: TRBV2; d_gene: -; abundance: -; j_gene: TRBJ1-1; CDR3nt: TGTGCCAGCAGCGAGGTGCTCACCGGGGTGAACACTGAAGCTTTCTTT; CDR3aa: CASSEVLTGVNTEAFF
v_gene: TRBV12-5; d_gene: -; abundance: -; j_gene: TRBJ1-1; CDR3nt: TGTGCTAGTGGTACCCCGGAGGGCACTGAAGCTTTCTTT; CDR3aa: CASGTPEGTEAFF
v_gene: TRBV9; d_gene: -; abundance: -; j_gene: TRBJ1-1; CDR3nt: TGTGCCAGCAGCGCCTGGGCTGCGAACACTGAAGCTTTCTTT; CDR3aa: CASSAWAANTEAFF
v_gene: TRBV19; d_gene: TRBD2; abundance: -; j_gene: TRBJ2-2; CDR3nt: TGTGCCAGTACCCTAGGGACTCGGGGGGCCGGGGAGCTGTTTTTT; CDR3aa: CASTLGTRGAGELFF
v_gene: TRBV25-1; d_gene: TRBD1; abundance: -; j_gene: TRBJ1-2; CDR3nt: TGTGCCAGCAGTGAACCGGGACAGCATTCTAACTATGGCTACACCTTC; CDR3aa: CASSEPGQHSNYGYTF
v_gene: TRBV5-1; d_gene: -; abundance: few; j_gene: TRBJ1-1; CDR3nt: TGCGCCAGCAGCCCGACAGGGAACACTGAAGCTTTCTTT; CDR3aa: CASSPTGNTEAFF
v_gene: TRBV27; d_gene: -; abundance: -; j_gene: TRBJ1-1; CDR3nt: TGTGCCAGCAGTAAATCGGGAGGGAACACTGAAGCTTTCTTT; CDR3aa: CASSKSGGNTEAFF
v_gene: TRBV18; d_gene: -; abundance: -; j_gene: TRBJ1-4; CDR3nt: TGTGCCAGCTCACCCCTCCGGGATGGTGAAAAACTGTTTTTT; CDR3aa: CASSPLRDGEKLFF
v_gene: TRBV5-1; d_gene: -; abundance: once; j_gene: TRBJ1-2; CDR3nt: TGCGCCAGCAGCTTGGCCCTGGAGGCGATAAACTATGGCTACACCTTC; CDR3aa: CASSLALEAINYGYTF
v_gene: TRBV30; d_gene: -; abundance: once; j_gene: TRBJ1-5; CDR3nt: TGTGCCTGGAGCGCCGGGACACACTTTAATAGCAATCAGCCCCAGCATTTT; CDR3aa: CAWSAGTHFNSNQPQHF
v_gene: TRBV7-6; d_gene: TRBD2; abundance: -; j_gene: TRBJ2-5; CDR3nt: TGTGCCAGCAGCTTAGCCCCACTAGCGGGGGGGGGAGAGACCCAGTACTTC; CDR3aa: CASSLAPLAGGGETQYF
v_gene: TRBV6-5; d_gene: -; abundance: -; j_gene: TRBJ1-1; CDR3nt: TGTGCCAGCATTTCGGGGTACACTGAAGCTTTCTTT; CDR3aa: CASISGYTEAFF
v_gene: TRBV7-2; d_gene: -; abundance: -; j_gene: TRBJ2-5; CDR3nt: TGTGCCAGCAGCTTAGGAGGTGGGGAGACCCAGTACTTC; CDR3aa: CASSLGGGETQYF
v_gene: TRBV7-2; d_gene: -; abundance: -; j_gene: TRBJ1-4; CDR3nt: TGTGCCAGCAGCCGAACAGGGGAAAAACTGTTTTTT; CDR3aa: CASSRTGEKLFF
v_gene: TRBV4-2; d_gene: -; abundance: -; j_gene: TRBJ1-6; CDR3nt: TGTGCCAGCAGCCAAGATCGGGGGAAAGGTTCACCCCTCCACTTT; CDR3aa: CASSQDRGKGSPLHF
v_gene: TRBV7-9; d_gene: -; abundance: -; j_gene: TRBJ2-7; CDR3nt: TGTGCCAGCATCCCAGGGGCCTCCTACGAGCAGTACTTC; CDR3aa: CASIPGASYEQYF
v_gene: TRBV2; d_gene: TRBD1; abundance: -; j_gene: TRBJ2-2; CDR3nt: TGTGCCAGCAGCGTCATCCAGGGGGCCACCGGGGAGCTGTTTTTT; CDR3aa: CASSVIQGATGELFF
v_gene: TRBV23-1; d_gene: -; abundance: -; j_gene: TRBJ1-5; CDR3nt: TGCGCCAGCAGTCAATCTGGGGGGGGCAAATTTCAGCCCCAGCATTTT; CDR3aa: CASSQSGGGKFQPQHF
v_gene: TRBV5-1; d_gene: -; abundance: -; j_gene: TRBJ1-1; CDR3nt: TGCGCCAGCCGGCCGGGGAACACTGAAGCTTTCTTT; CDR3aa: CASRPGNTEAFF
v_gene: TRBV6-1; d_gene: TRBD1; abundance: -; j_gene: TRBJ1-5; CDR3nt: TGTGCCAGCAGGGAAGACAGGGCTAATCAGCCCCAGCATTTT; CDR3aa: CASREDRANQPQHF
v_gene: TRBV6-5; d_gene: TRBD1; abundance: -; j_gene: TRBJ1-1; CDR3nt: TGTGCCAGCAGCCCCATGAGGGGGCAGGTAGCTTTCTTT; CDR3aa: CASSPMRGQVAFF
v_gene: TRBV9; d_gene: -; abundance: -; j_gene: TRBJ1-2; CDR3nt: TGTGCCAGCAGCGTAGCTGGGGCAGGGGCGCCCTATGGCTACACCTTC; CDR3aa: CASSVAGAGAPYGYTF
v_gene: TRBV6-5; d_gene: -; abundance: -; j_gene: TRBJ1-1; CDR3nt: TGTGCCAGCAGTCCAAGCCTGGTGAGCACTGAAGCTTTCTTT; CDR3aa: CASSPSLVSTEAFF
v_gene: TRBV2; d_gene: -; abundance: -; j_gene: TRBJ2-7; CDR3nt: TGTGCCAGCAGACAAACGGGTGCCACCTACGAGCAGTACTTC; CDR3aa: CASRQTGATYEQYF
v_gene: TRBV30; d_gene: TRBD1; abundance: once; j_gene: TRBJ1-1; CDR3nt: TGTGCCTGGAGTTGGGACAGCTCGAACACTGAAGCTTTCTTT; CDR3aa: CAWSWDSSNTEAFF
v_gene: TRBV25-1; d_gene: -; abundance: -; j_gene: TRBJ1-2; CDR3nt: TGTGCCAGCAGCACAACAGGGCTTTATGGCTACACCTTC; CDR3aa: CASSTTGLYGYTF
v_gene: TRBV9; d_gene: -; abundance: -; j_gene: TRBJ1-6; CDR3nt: TGTGCCAGCAGCGTCACCCCCGGACAGTCACCCCTCCACTTT; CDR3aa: CASSVTPGQSPLHF
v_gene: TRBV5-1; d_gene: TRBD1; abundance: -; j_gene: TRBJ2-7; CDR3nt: TGCGCCAGCAGCCAAGCGCCGGGACAGGGGGCCAGCCCCTACGAGCAGTACTTC; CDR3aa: CASSQAPGQGASPYEQYF
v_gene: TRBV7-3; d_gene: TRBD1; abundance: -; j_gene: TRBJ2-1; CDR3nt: TGTGCCAGCAGCTTAGACAGGGGAGGCGATGAGCAGTTCTTC; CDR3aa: CASSLDRGGDEQFF
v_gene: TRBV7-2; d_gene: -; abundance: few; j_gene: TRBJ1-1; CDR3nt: TGTGCCAGCAGCAAGACAGGTTTCACTGAAGCTTTCTTT; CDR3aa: CASSKTGFTEAFF
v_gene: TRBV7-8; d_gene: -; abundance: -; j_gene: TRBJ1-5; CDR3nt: TGTGCCAGCACCGAACGCCCTAGTTATAGCAATCAGCCCCAGCATTTT; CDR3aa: CASTERPSYSNQPQHF
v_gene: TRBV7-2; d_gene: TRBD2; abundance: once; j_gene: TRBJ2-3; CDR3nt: TGTGCCAGCTCTAGCGGGGGTCGCACAGATACGCAGTATTTT; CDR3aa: CASSSGGRTDTQYF
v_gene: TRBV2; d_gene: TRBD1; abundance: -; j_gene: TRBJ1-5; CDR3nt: TGTGCCAGCAGTCCGGGACAGGGTGGCCAGCCCCAGCATTTT; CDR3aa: CASSPGQGGQPQHF
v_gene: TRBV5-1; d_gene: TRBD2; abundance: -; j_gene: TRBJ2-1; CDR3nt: TGCGCCAGCAGCCCTGGAGCGGGGGGGCCGGATGAGCAGTTCTTC; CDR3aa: CASSPGAGGPDEQFF
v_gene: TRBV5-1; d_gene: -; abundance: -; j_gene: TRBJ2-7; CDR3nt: TGCGCCAGCAGCTTGGGACAGTCCGCCTACGAGCAGTACTTC; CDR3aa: CASSLGQSAYEQYF
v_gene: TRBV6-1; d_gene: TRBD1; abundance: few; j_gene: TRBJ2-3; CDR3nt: TGTGCCAGCAGTGAAATGGGACAGAACACAGATACGCAGTATTTT; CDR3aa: CASSEMGQNTDTQYF
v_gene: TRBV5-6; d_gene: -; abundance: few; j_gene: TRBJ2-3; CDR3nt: TGTGCCAGCAGCTTGCCTCCCACAGATACGCAGTATTTT; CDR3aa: CASSLPPTDTQYF
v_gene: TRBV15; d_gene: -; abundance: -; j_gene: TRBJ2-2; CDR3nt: TGTGCCACCAGCAGAGCCAGGGAGAACACCGGGGAGCTGTTTTTT; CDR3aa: CATSRARENTGELFF
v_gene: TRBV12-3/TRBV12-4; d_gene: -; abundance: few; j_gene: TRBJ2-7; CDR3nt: TGTGCCAGCAGCCTCCCCCTAGACGAGCAGTACTTC; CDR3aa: CASSLPLDEQYF
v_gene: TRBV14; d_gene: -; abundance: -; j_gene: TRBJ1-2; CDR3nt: TGTGCCAGCAGCCAAGGGAGGACTTTTTCCTATGGCTACACCTTC; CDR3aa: CASSQGRTFSYGYTF
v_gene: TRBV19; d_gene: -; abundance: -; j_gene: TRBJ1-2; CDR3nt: TGTGCCAGTAGCTCTTCCCTCCTTTCGACAGGACCCCTCGATGGCTACACCTTC; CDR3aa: CASSSSLLSTGPLDGYTF